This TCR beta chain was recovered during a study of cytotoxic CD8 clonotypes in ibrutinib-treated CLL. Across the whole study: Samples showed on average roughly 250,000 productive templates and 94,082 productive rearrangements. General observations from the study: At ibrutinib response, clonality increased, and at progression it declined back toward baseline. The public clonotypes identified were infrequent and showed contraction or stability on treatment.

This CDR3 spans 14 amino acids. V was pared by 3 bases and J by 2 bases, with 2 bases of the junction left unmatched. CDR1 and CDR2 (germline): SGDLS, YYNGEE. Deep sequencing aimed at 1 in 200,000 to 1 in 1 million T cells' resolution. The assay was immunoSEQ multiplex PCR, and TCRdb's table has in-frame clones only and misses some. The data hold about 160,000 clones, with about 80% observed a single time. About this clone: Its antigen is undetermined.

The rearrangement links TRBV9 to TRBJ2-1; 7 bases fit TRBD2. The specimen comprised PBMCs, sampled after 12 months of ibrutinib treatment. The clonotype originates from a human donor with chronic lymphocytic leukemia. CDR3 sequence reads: CASSGGLAYNEQFF. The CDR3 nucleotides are TGTGCCAGCAGCGGCGGACTAGCCTACAATGAGCAGTTCTTC. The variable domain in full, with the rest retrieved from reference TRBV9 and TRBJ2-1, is DSGVTQTPKHLITATGQRVTLRCSPRSGDLSVYWYQQSLDQGLQFLIQYYNGEERAKGNILERFSAQQFPDLHSELNLSSLELGDSALYFCASSGGLAYNEQFFGPGTRLTVL.